This TCR beta chain came from a study of cytomegalovirus exposure and HLA in healthy donors. Only a few counts were recorded for this clone. The antigen is not known. Use of 60 Vbeta and 13 Jbeta primers characterized the PCR. Measured with immunoSEQ multiplex PCR; TCRdb has only the in-frame clones, and not every one. The repertoire holds some 130,000 clones, approximately 84% seen once, with 2.5% to 3% in the top ten. Sampled while nominally healthy, donors likely had unrecorded immune exposures. V lost 8 bases, J lost 2 bases, and 9 bases stayed unmatched. Looked up from germline, CDR1 is MNHEY and CDR2 is SMNVEV (reference sequence). The length of the CDR3 is 16 residues. Study-level results: Analysis was performed later, and it showed HLA-associated TCR beta chains to be more clonally expanded than equally common others. Productive status was seen about 90% or about 30% of the time for most TCR beta V segments in an earlier analysis. An observed cluster of highly shared sequence variants was recorded as a likely sequencing artifact.

V and J are TRBV27 and TRBJ2-3, with 11 bases that match TRBD1. The TCR sequence derives from a boy aged 2-15 years in good health and CMV-seronegative. Sequences were obtained from PBMCs. The CDR3 DNA follows: TGTGCCAGCCGATCTGGACAGGGGGCGACCACAGATACGCAGTATTTT. It encodes CASRSGQGATTDTQYF.